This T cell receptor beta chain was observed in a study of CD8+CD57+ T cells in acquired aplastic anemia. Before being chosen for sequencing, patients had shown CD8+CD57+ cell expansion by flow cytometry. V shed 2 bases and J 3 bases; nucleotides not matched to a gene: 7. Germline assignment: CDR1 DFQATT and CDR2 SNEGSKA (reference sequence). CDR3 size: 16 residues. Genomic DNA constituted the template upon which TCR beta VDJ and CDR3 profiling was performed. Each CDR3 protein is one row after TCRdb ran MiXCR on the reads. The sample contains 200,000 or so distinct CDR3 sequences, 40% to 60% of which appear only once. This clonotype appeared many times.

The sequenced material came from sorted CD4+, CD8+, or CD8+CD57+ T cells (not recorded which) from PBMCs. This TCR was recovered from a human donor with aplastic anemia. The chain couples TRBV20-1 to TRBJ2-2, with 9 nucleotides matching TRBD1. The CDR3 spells CSARKPGQGYTGELFF. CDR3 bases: TGCAGTGCTAGAAAGCCGGGACAGGGATACACCGGGGAGCTGTTTTTT.